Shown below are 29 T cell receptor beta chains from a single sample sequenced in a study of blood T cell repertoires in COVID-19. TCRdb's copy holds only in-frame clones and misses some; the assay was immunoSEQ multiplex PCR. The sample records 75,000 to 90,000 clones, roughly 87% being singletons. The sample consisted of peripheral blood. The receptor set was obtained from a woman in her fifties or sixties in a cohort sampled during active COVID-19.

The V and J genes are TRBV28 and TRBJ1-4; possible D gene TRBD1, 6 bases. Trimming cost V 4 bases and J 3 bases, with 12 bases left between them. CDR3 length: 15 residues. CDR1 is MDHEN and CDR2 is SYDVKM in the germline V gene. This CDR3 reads CASSSRQVANEKLFF. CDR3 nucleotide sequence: TGTGCCAGCAGTTCGAGACAGGTAGCTAATGAAAAACTGTTTTTT.

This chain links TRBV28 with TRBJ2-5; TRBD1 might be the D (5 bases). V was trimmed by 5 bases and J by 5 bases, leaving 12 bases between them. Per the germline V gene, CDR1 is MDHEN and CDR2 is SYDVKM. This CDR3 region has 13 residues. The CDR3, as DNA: TGTGCCAGCAGTCCAGGGTCCGGGGAGACCCAGTACTTC. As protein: CASSPGSGETQYF.

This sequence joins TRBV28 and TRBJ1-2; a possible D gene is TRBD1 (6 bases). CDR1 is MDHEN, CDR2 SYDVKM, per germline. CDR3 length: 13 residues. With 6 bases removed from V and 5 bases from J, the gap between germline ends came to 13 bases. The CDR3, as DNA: TGTGCCAGCAGGGCGACAGGCCTATATGGCTACACCTTC. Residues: CASRATGLYGYTF.

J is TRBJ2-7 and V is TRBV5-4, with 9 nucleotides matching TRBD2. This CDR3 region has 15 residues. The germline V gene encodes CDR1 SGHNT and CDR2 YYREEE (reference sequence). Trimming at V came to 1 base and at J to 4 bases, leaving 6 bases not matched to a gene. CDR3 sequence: CASSLSAGGRYEQYF. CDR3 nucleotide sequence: TGTGCCAGCAGCTTGTCGGCGGGAGGGCGGTACGAGCAGTACTTC.

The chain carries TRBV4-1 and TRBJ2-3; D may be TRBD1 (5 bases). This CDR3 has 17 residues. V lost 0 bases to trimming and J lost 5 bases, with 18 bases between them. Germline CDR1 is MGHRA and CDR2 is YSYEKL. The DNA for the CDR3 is TGCGCCAGCAGCCAAGATAAGAGGTCCCTCCAGGGAGATACGCAGTATTTT. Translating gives CASSQDKRSLQGDTQYF.

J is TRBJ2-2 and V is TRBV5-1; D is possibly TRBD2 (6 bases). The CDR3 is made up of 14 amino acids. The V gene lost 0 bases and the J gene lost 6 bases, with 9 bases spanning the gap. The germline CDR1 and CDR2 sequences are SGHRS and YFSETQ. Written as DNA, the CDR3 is TGCGCCAGCAGCTTGGAAACGGGGGCCGGGGAGCTGTTTTTT. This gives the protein CASSLETGAGELFF.

The CDR3: CASSLAGTSGIMHEQYF. As DNA, the CDR3 is TGTGCCAGCAGCTTAGCGGGGACTAGCGGGATAATGCACGAGCAGTACTTC. This chain connects TRBV7-9 to TRBJ2-7; 13 bases fit TRBD2. Trimming cost V 0 bases and J 5 bases; bases outside gene matches: 7. This CDR3 region has 17 residues. Germline CDR1 SEHNR, CDR2 FQNEAQ (reference sequence). Complete variable domain (other parts from reference TRBV7-9 and TRBJ2-7): DTGVSQNPRHKITKRGQNVTFRCDPISEHNRLYWYRQTLGQGPEFLTYFQNEAQLEKSRLLSDRFSAERPKGSFSTLEIQRTEQGDSAMYLCASSLAGTSGIMHEQYFGPGTRLTVT.

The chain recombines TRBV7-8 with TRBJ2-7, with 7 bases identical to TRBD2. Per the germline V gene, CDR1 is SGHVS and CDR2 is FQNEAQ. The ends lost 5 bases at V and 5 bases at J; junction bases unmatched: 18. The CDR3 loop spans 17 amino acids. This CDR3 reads CASSPPLRAGDMNEQYF. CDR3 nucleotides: TGTGCCAGCAGCCCCCCCTTGAGGGCGGGAGATATGAACGAGCAGTACTTC.

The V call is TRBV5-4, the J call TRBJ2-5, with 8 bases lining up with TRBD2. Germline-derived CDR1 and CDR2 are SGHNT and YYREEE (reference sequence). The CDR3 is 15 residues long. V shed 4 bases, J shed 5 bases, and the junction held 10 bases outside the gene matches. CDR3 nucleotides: TGTGCCAGCAGCGAAAAACTAGCGGAGGGGGAGACCCAGTACTTC. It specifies CASSEKLAEGETQYF.

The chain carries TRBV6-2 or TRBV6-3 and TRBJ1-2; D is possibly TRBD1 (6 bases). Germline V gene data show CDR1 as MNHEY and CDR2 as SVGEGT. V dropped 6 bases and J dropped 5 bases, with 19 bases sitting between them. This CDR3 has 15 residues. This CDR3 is CASSRNPGTSYGYTF. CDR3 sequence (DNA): TGTGCCAGCAGCCGCAACCCTGGGACATCATATGGCTACACCTTC.

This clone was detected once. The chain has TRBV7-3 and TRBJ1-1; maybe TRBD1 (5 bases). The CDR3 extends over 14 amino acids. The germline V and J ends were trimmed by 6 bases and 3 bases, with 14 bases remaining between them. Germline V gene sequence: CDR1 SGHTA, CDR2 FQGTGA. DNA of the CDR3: TGTGCCAGCAGAGTCCGGGACTCGCACACTGAAGCTTTCTTT. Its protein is CASRVRDSHTEAFF.

CDR3 in DNA: TGTGCCAGCAGCAGAGGGGGCGATGGCAATCAGCCCCAGCATTTT. The encoded protein is CASSRGGDGNQPQHF. The rearrangement joins TRBV28 to TRBJ1-5; 7 bases agree with TRBD1. This CDR3 has 15 residues. V trimming: 6 bases; J trimming: 2 bases; junction bases outside the gene matches: 7. Germline V gene sequence: CDR1 MDHEN, CDR2 SYDVKM.

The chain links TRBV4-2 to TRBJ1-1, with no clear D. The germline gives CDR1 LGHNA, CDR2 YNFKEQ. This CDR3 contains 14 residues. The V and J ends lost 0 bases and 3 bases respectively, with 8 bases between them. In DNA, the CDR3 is TGTGCCAGCAGCCAAGAAGGGAGTTACACTGAAGCTTTCTTT. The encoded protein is CASSQEGSYTEAFF.

The CDR3 DNA sequence: TGTGCCTGGAGACCCATCGGCGGATTGTATGGCTACACCTTC. Protein: CAWRPIGGLYGYTF. The chain is built from TRBV30 and TRBJ1-2; D not certain. V lost 3 bases and J lost 5, with 16 bases in between. Germline CDR1 and CDR2: GTSNPN and SVGIG (reference sequence). The length of the CDR3 is 14 residues.

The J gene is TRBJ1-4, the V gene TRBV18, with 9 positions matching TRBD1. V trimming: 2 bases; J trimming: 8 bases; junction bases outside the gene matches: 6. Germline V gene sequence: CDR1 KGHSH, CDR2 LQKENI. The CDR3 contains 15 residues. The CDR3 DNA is TGTGCCAGCTCACCAAGGGGACAGGGTCGGGAAAAACTGTTTTTT. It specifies CASSPRGQGREKLFF. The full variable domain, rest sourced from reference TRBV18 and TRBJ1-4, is NAGVMQNPRHLVRRRGQEARLRCSPMKGHSHVYWYRQLPEEGLKFMVYLQKENIIDESGMPKERFSAEFPKEGPSILRIQQVVRGDSAAYFCASSPRGQGREKLFFGSGTQLSVL.

The CDR3 DNA sequence: TGTGCCACCAAGACGGGGAACGCTAACTATGGCTACACCTTC. Translated: CATKTGNANYGYTF. This chain links TRBV15 with TRBJ1-2; D remains unclear. V was pared by 7 bases and J by 0 bases, with 12 bases between. The CDR3 extends over 14 amino acids. Germline V gene sequence: CDR1 LNHNV, CDR2 YYDKDF (reference sequence).

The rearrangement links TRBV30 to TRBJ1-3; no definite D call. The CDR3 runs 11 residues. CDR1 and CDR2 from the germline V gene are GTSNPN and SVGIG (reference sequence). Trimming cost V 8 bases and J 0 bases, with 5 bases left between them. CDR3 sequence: CATGSGNTIYF. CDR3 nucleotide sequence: TGTGCCACGGGCTCTGGAAACACCATATATTTT.

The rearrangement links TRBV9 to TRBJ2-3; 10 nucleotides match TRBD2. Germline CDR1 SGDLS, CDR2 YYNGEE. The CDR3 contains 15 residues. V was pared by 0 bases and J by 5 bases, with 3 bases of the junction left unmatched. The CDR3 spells CASSVGASGGDTQYF. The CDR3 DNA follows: TGTGCCAGCAGCGTAGGGGCTAGCGGGGGAGATACGCAGTATTTT.

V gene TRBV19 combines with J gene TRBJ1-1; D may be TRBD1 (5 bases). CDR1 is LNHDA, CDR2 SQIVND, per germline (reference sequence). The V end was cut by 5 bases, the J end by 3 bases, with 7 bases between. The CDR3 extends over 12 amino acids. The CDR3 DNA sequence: TGTGCCAGTAGTCTCAGGGACACTGAAGCTTTCTTT. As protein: CASSLRDTEAFF. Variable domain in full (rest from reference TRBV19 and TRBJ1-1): DGGITQSPKYLFRKEGQNVTLSCEQNLNHDAMYWYRQDPGQGLRLIYYSQIVNDFQKGDIAEGYSVSREKKESFPLTVTSAQKNPTAFYLCASSLRDTEAFFGQGTRLTVV.

The CDR3 sequence: CASRGGNEQFF. CDR3 nucleotide sequence: TGTGCCTCTCGGGGGGGGAATGAGCAGTTCTTC. The rearrangement uses TRBV28 and TRBJ2-1; 8 bases are shared with TRBD2. Germline V lookup: CDR1 MDHEN, CDR2 SYDVKM. After removal of 11 bases from V and 7 bases from J, the junction contained 4 bases not matched to a gene. This CDR3 is built from 11 residues.

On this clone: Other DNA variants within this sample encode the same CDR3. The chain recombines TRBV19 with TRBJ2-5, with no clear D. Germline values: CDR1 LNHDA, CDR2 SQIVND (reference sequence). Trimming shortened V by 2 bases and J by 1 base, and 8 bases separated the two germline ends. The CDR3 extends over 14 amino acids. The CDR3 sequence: CASSIRGSQETQYF. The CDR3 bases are TGTGCCAGTAGTATAAGAGGTAGCCAAGAGACCCAGTACTTC.

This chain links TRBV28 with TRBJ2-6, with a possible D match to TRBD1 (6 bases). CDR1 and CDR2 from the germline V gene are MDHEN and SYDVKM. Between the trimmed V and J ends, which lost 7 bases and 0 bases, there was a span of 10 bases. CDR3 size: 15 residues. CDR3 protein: CASTEGGSGANVLTF. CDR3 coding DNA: TGTGCCAGCACCGAAGGGGGCTCTGGGGCCAACGTCCTGACTTTC.

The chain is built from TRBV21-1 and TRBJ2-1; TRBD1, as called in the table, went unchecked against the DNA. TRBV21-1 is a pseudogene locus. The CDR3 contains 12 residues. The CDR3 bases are TGTGCCACCGAAGGGGTTGGGGATGAGCAGTTCTTC. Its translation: CATEGVGDEQFF.

CDR3 coding DNA: TGTGCCAGCAGTCCCGGACAGGTTAACACCGGGGAGCTGTTTTTT. It yields the protein CASSPGQVNTGELFF. The rearrangement joins TRBV6-2 or TRBV6-3 to TRBJ2-2, with TRBD1 matching over 7 bases. V trimming: 5 bases; J trimming: 2 bases; junction bases outside the gene matches: 5. CDR3 length: 15 amino acids. The germline CDR1 and CDR2 sequences are MNHEY and SVGEGT.

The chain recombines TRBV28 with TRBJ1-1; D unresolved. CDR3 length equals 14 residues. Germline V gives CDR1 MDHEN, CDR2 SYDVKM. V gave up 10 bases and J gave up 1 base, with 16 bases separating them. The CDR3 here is CATYRSTANTEAFF. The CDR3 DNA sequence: TGTGCCACCTACCGAAGTACAGCGAACACTGAAGCTTTCTTT.

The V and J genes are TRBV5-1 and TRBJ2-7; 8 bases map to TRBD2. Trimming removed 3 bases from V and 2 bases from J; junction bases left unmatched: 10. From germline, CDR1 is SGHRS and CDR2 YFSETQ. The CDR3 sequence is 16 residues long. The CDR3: CASSSKASGSPYEQYF. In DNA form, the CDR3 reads TGCGCCAGCAGCTCAAAAGCTAGCGGGTCACCCTACGAGCAGTACTTC.

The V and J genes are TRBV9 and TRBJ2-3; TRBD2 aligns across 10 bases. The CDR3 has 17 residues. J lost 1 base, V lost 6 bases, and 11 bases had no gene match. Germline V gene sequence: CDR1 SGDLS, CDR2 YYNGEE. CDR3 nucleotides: TGTGCCAGCAAACGCAGCGGGAGGGAGAATGGCACAGATACGCAGTATTTT. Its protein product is CASKRSGRENGTDTQYF.

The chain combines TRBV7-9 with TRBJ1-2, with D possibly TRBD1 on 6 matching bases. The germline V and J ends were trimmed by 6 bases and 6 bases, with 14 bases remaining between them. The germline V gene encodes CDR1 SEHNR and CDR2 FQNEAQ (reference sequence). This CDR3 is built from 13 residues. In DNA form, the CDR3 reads TGTGCCAGCAGGAGCCAGGGGAGAAATGGCTACACCTTC. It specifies CASRSQGRNGYTF.

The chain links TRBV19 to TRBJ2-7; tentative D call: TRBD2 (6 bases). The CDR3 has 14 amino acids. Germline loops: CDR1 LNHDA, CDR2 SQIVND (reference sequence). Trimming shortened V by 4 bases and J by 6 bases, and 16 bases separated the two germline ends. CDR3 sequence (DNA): TGTGCCAGTAGTAAAATAAAGGAGGGCAGCGAGCAGTACTTC. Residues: CASSKIKEGSEQYF.